The 2 T cell receptor beta chains presented below share a single source sample, sequenced in a study of blood T cell repertoires in COVID-19. Generated by immunoSEQ multiplex PCR, the TCRdb table keeps only in-frame clones and is missing some. The profile covers around 180,000 clones, with roughly 80% appearing a single time and around 16% taken by the ten largest. Sequences were obtained from peripheral blood. The receptors derive from a man aged 55-75 years with active or convalescent COVID-19.

The genes are TRBV29-1 and TRBJ2-3; TRBD2 agrees at 7 bases. Germline assignment: CDR1 SQVTM and CDR2 ANQGSEA. V lost 3 bases, J lost 6 bases, and 6 bases stayed unmatched. The CDR3 totals 13 residues. Written as DNA, the CDR3 is TGCAGCGTTGAGTCGCGGGAGTTGGATACGCAGTATTTT. It translates to CSVESRELDTQYF.

CDR3 region: CASSYRRIYNEQFF. The DNA of the CDR3 is TGTGCCAGCAGTTATCGGCGGATTTACAATGAGCAGTTCTTC. The chain couples TRBV6-5 to TRBJ2-1, with unresolved D. CDR3 length equals 14 residues. Germline lookup yields CDR1 MNHEY and CDR2 SVGAGI. V was pared by 3 bases and J by 4 bases, with 10 bases between.